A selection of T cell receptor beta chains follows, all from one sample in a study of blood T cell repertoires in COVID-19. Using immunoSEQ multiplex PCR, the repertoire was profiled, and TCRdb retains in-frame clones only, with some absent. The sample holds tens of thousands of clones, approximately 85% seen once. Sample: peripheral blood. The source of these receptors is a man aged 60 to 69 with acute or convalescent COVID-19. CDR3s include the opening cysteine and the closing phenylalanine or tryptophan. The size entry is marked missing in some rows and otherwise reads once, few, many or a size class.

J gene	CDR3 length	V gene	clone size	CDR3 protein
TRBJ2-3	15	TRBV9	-	CASSIAGGLTDTQYF
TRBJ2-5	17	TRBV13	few	CASSLGGQAISQETQYF
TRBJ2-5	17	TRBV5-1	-	CASSRRTSGSIQETQYF
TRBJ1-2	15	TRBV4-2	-	CASSQVTGLAYGYTF
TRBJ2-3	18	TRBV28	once	CASRPTSGRAIGADTQYF
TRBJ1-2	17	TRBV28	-	CASSSLRRDRRDYGYTF
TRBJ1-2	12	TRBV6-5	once	CASRTGALGYTF
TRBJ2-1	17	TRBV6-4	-	CASSSGLAGGVPAGLFF
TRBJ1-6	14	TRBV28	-	CASRTFAPLSPLHF
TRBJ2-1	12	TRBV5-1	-	CASSFTSDEQFF
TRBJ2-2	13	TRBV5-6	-	CASREWGTGELFF
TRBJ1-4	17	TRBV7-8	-	CASSRARLVATNEKLFF
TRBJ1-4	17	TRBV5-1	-	CASSKTGVGATNEKLFF
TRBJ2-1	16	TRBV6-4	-	CASSEVGGGPVGEQFF
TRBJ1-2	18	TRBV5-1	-	CASSPGGGTGGASGGYTF
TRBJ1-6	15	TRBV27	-	CASSLSGSRWSPLHF
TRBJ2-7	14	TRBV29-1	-	CSVVGQGGPYEQYF
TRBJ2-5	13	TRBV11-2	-	CASSLGIQETQYF
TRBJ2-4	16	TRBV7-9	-	CASSYQGPGTSNIQYF
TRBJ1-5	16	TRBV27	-	CASSPDGQGEFQPQHF
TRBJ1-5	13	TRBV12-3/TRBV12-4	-	CASSAQGAQPQHF
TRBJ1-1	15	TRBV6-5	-	CASSYRRGVITEAFF
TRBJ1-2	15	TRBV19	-	CASSISTGANYGYTF
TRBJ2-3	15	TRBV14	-	CASSSRGASTDTQYF
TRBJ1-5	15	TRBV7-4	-	CASSPRGVSNQPQHF
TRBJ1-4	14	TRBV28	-	CASKEGALNEKLFF
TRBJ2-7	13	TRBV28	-	CASRGPNSYEQYF
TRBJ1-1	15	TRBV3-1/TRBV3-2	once	CASSPGGLGRTEAFF
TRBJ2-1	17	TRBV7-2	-	CASSPASGGSSYNEQFF
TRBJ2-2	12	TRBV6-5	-	CASIREAGELFF
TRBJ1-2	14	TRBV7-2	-	CASSPYATGDGYTF
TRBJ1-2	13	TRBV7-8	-	CASSPDRNYGYTF
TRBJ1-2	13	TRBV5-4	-	CASSKTGSYGYTF
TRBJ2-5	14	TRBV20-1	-	CSASTPSGQETQYF
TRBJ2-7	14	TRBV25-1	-	CASSEAGPTYEQYF
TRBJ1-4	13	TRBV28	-	CASSFPEGKKLFF
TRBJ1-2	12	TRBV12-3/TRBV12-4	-	CASSFSNYGYTF
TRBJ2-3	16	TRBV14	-	CASSRGAGGPTDTQYF
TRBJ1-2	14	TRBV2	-	CASSARQSSVGYTF
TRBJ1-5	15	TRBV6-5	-	CASSSDRYSNQPQHF
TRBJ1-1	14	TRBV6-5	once	CASSSHGPYTEAFF
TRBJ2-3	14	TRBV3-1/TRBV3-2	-	CASSQVLETDTQYF
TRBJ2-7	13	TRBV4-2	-	CASSEWAALEQYF
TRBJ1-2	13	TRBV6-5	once	CAASRTAYYGYTF
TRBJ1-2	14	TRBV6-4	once	CASSDSIGGHGYTF
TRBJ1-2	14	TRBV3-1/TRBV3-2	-	CASSQDKGTSGYTF
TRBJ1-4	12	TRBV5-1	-	CASSSGEEKLFF
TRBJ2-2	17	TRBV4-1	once	CASSQEAGRANTGELFF
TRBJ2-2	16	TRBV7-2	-	CASSLGSGENTGELFF
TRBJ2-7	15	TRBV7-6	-	CASSLAGAVTYEQYF
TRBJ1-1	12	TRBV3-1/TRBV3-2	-	CASREAGTEAFF
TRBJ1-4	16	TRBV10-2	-	CASRGDRDQPGVKLFF
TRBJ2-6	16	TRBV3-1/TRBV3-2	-	CASSQGPGAGANVLTF
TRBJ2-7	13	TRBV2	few	CASSEGASYEQYF
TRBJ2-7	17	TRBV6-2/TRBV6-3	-	CASSYSSRGSRNYEQYF
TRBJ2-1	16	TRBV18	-	CASSSAGTGGYNEQFF
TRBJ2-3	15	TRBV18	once	CASSPPGGARDTQYF